The 26 T cell receptor beta chains below were found in one sample sequenced in a study of CD8 T cells in ankylosing spondylitis. TCRdb passed the 5' RACE reads through MiXCR, listing each CDR3 protein once. The sample carries under 35,000 distinct CDR3 sequences, about 7.2% recorded once. Sample: blood, either unsorted or a sorted T cell fraction (not recorded which). The origin of the receptors is a male donor with ankylosing spondylitis or in good health (not recorded which).

The chain couples TRBV20-1 to TRBJ1-5, with D tentatively TRBD1 (6 bases). The CDR3 spans 16 residues. The V end was cut by 4 bases, the J end by 2 bases, with 18 bases between. From germline, CDR1 is DFQATT and CDR2 SNEGSKA (reference sequence). CDR3 sequence: CSAKDEGGLGNQPQHF. The CDR3 coding sequence is TGCAGTGCTAAAGATGAGGGGGGGTTGGGCAATCAGCCCCAGCATTTT.

This clonotype was found many times. The genes are TRBV3-1 and TRBJ2-2; D is undetermined. The germline gives CDR1 LGHDT, CDR2 YNNKEL (reference sequence). The V gene lost 2 bases and the J gene lost 4 bases, with 5 bases spanning the gap. This CDR3 is built from 13 residues. CDR3 in DNA: TGTGCCAGCAGCCAACCGATCACCGGGGAGCTGTTTTTT. Translation gives CASSQPITGELFF.

This clonotype was seen repeatedly, ten times or more. The gene calls are TRBV12-3 or TRBV12-4 and TRBJ2-3; 10 bases align to TRBD2. The V segment lost 6 bases and the J segment 3 bases; nucleotides outside the gene matches: 9. This CDR3 has 16 residues. The CDR3 reads CASRSGRAGLTDTQYF. The DNA for the CDR3 is TGTGCCAGCAGAAGCGGGAGGGCCGGCCTGACAGATACGCAGTATTTT.

This clonotype was seen at least ten times. The chain recombines TRBV28 with TRBJ2-7; 9 nucleotides line up with TRBD1. Per germline, CDR1 MDHEN and CDR2 SYDVKM. The CDR3 spans 15 residues. The V segment lost 4 bases and the J segment 4 bases; nucleotides outside the gene matches: 8. Here the CDR3 reads CASSSPGQGFYEQYF. CDR3 DNA sequence: TGTGCCAGCAGTTCCCCGGGACAGGGTTTTTACGAGCAGTACTTC.

This clonotype was counted at least ten times. This sequence joins TRBV5-1 and TRBJ2-5, with 7 bases identical to TRBD1. The CDR3 is made up of 14 amino acids. The V gene end was trimmed by 0 bases and the J gene end by 5 bases; junction bases not matched to a gene: 4. CDR1 is SGHRS and CDR2 is YFSETQ in the germline V gene. The CDR3 reads CASSLVGRGETQYF. The CDR3 DNA reads as TGCGCCAGCAGCTTGGTCGGCAGGGGGGAGACCCAGTACTTC.

This clonotype is termed medium-sized. As DNA, the CDR3 is TGCAGTGCTAGACACCTTAACACCGGGGAGCTGTTTTTT. As protein: CSARHLNTGELFF. The chain is built from TRBV20-1 and TRBJ2-2; D is unclear. Deletions cut 2 bases from V and 2 bases from J, with 6 bases between. The V gene's germline CDR1 is DFQATT and CDR2 SNEGSKA (reference sequence). CDR3 length equals 13 residues.

This clonotype was detected a few times. V and J are TRBV5-8 and TRBJ2-3; 9 nucleotides agree with TRBD1. Germline CDR1 reads SGHTS; CDR2 reads YDEGEE. The trim removed 4 bases at V and 2 bases at J, leaving 5 bases unmatched. The CDR3 is 15 residues long. CDR3 sequence reads: CASSAGQGFTDTQYF. The CDR3 DNA follows: TGTGCCAGCAGCGCCGGACAGGGGTTCACAGATACGCAGTATTTT.

This clonotype showed up many times. The chain's CDR3 is CASSQGTVIYEQYF. In nucleotides, the CDR3 is TGTGCCAGCAGCCAAGGGACAGTTATCTACGAGCAGTACTTC. V gene TRBV14 combines with J gene TRBJ2-7; weak D call: TRBD1 (6 bases). Germline CDR1 and CDR2: SGHDN and FVKESK. Trimming removed 1 base at V and 3 bases at J, with 10 bases between. The CDR3 runs 14 residues.

This clonotype has a count of ten or more. CDR3 bases: TGTGCCAGCAGGGGGTACACTGAAGCTTTCTTT. As protein: CASRGYTEAFF. The chain uses TRBV6-2 or TRBV6-3 and TRBJ1-1, with D unclear. Germline loops: CDR1 MNHEY, CDR2 SVGEGT. This CDR3 has 11 residues. V lost 6 bases, J lost 3 bases, and 5 bases lay in between.

Many counts were recorded for this clonotype. V and J are TRBV20-1 and TRBJ2-1; possible D gene TRBD2, 5 bases. The V gene's germline CDR1 is DFQATT and CDR2 SNEGSKA (reference sequence). This CDR3 is built from 14 residues. V was shortened by 6 bases and J by 6 bases, with 18 bases between the two germline ends. CDR3 bases: TGCAGTGCCCGTGACCCCCCGGGAATCAATGAGCAGTTCTTC. Its protein is CSARDPPGINEQFF.

This clonotype showed up many times. In DNA form, the CDR3 reads TGTGCCAGCAGCCCCTCAAGCTTGGACGGAGGAAACACCATATATTTT. It encodes CASSPSSLDGGNTIYF. The rearrangement uses TRBV9 and TRBJ1-3; D unresolved. V lost 4 bases, J lost 4 bases, and 18 bases lay in between. In germline, CDR1 is SGDLS, CDR2 YYNGEE. The CDR3 consists of 16 residues.

This clonotype was observed at least ten times. The V and J genes are TRBV20-1 and TRBJ2-7; 8 bases line up with TRBD2. This CDR3 is 16 amino acids long. Germline trimming cut 2 bases from V and 3 bases from J; bases unmatched to any gene: 12. The germline gives CDR1 DFQATT, CDR2 SNEGSKA (reference sequence). Here the CDR3 DNA reads TGCAGTGCTAGATCCTGGAGCGGGAGTTCCCTCTACGAGCAGTACTTC. This codes for CSARSWSGSSLYEQYF.

The table lists this clonotype with many counts. The CDR3 spells CASSHLGVSGANVLTF. CDR3 coding DNA: TGTGCCAGCAGCCATTTGGGGGTTAGCGGGGCCAACGTCCTGACTTTC. The chain joins TRBV3-1 to TRBJ2-6, with D perhaps assigned TRBD1 or TRBD2 (5 bases each). Germline loops: CDR1 LGHDT, CDR2 YNNKEL (reference sequence). CDR3 length equals 16 residues. V was clipped by 3 bases and J by 4 bases, with 13 bases between them.

This clonotype is labeled medium-sized. CDR3 region: CASSGDRGTANYGYTF. In nucleotides, the CDR3 is TGTGCCAGCAGCGGGGACAGGGGGACGGCTAACTATGGCTACACCTTC. The V call is TRBV5-4, the J call TRBJ1-2, with 11 bases that match TRBD1. V shed 4 bases, J shed 0 bases, and the junction held 5 bases outside the gene matches. CDR1 is SGHNT and CDR2 is YYREEE in the germline V gene (reference sequence). This CDR3 comprises 16 residues.

This clonotype was counted at least ten times. The chain uses TRBV19 and TRBJ1-5, with 8 bases fitting TRBD1. Germline CDR1 reads LNHDA; CDR2 reads SQIVND (reference sequence). The trim removed 6 bases at V and 6 bases at J, leaving 7 bases unmatched. The CDR3 length is 14 residues. In nucleotides, the CDR3 is TGTGCCAGTAGAACGACAGGGGAAGGTCAGCCCCAGCATTTT. Translation gives CASRTTGEGQPQHF.

This clonotype occurred many times. V is TRBV24-1 and J is TRBJ2-1; D ambiguous. CDR3 length equals 12 residues. CDR1 and CDR2 from the germline V gene are KGHDR and SFDVKD. V was clipped by 9 bases and J by 9 bases, with 14 bases between them. For the CDR3, the DNA is TGTGCCACCGGAAAAACCCCGTTTGAGCAGTTCTTC. It codes for CATGKTPFEQFF.

The rearrangement uses TRBV6-5 and TRBJ2-2; the D call may be TRBD1 or TRBD2 (6 bases each). The length of the CDR3 is 17 residues. Germline V lookup: CDR1 MNHEY, CDR2 SVGAGI. V lost 0 bases, J lost 5 bases, and 16 bases lay in between. The CDR3 spells CASSYSTGGGRTGELFF. CDR3 nucleotides: TGTGCCAGCAGTTACTCAACCGGAGGGGGGCGTACCGGGGAGCTGTTTTTT.

This clonotype was counted at least ten times. V usage is TRBV29-1 and J usage is TRBJ1-5; D not certain. Trimming took 3 bases from V and 3 from J, leaving 12 bases between them. The CDR3 extends over 14 amino acids. CDR1 SQVTM and CDR2 ANQGSEA come from the germline V gene. This CDR3 is CSVDSGNNNQPQHF. The CDR3 nucleotides are TGCAGCGTTGACTCGGGGAATAACAATCAGCCCCAGCATTTT.

This clonotype was picked up many times. The chain is built from TRBV6-5 and TRBJ1-2, with D unclear. Trimming stripped 11 bases from V and 2 bases from J, with 12 bases between. The CDR3 is 12 amino acids. CDR1 is MNHEY, CDR2 SVGAGI, per germline. The chain's CDR3 is CAGAVGNYGYTF. The CDR3 coding sequence is TGTGCCGGTGCGGTAGGGAACTATGGCTACACCTTC.

The table lists this clonotype with many counts. The chain joins TRBV3-1 to TRBJ2-2; TRBD1 might be the D (5 bases). This CDR3 region has 16 residues. Deletions cut 4 bases from V and 7 bases from J, with 19 bases between. Germline V gives CDR1 LGHDT, CDR2 YNNKEL (reference sequence). The chain's CDR3 is CASSRFSGIINGELFF. DNA for the CDR3: TGTGCCAGCAGCCGATTTTCAGGGATTATAAACGGGGAGCTGTTTTTT.

V usage is TRBV7-6 and J usage is TRBJ1-1; 9 nucleotides agree with TRBD1. Trimming took 5 bases from V and 3 from J; bases not matched to a gene: 7. This CDR3 has 15 amino acids. Germline V lookup: CDR1 SGHVS, CDR2 FNYEAQ. CDR3 sequence reads: CASSENRGRDTEAFF. The CDR3 nucleotides are TGTGCCAGCAGCGAGAACAGGGGGCGGGACACTGAAGCTTTCTTT.

By share, this clonotype counts as medium-sized (0.01 to 0.1%). This chain joins TRBV5-5 and TRBJ2-1; possibly TRBD2 for D (5 bases). The CDR3 has 14 residues. Germline loops: CDR1 SGHKS, CDR2 YYEKEE (reference sequence). The ends were cut back, 1 base at V and 8 bases at J, with 13 bases in the middle. CDR3 sequence reads: CASSLYGEPYEQFF. The CDR3 DNA follows: TGTGCCAGCAGCTTGTACGGGGAGCCCTATGAGCAGTTCTTC.

V is TRBV5-4 and J is TRBJ2-3, with D perhaps matching TRBD2 (6 bases). The V end lost 4 bases, the J end lost 1 base, and 13 bases lay between the germline ends. The CDR3 contains 15 residues. CDR1 and CDR2 (germline): SGHNT, YYREEE (reference sequence). CDR3 bases: TGTGCCAGCAGCCCGGATGGAGGGGGCACAGATACGCAGTATTTT. It encodes CASSPDGGGTDTQYF.

This clonotype came up many times. The chain is built from TRBV9 and TRBJ1-2; D not resolved. Trimming took 7 bases from V and 4 from J, leaving 11 bases between them. Germline values: CDR1 SGDLS, CDR2 YYNGEE. The CDR3 spans 12 residues. CDR3 protein: CASATDGYGYTF. For the CDR3, the DNA is TGTGCCAGCGCAACGGACGGCTATGGCTACACCTTC.

This clonotype was found many times. The chain joins TRBV10-2 to TRBJ2-1; 7 bases are a match to TRBD2. Germline CDR1 reads WSHSY; CDR2 reads SAAADI. Unmatched junction bases numbered 11, after V lost 4 bases and J lost 8 bases. The CDR3 loop spans 15 amino acids. The CDR3 nucleotides read TGCGCCAGCAGTGGTTCTAGCGGCGCATGGGATGAGCAGTTCTTC. This gives the protein CASSGSSGAWDEQFF.

This clonotype was detected ten times or more. The chain links TRBV20-1 to TRBJ1-2; no definite D call. Trimming stripped 3 bases from V and 2 bases from J, with 10 bases between. Germline V lookup: CDR1 DFQATT, CDR2 SNEGSKA (reference sequence). This CDR3 spans 13 amino acids. The CDR3 DNA follows: TGCAGTGCTAGTCCCATCAACAACTATGGCTACACCTTC. Translation gives CSASPINNYGYTF.